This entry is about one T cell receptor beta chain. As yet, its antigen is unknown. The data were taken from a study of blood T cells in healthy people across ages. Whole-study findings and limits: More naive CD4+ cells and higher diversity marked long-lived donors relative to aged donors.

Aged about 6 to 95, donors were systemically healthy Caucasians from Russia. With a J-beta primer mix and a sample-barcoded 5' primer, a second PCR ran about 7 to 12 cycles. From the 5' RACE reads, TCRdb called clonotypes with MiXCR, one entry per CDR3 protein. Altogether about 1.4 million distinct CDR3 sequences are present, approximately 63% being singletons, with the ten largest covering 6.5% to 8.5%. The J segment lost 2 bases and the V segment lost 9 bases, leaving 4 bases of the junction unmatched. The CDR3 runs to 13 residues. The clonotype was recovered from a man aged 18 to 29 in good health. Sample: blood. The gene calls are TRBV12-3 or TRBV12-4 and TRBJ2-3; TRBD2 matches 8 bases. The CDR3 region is CARSGGLTDTQYF. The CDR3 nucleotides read TGTGCCAGGAGCGGGGGCCTCACAGATACGCAGTATTTT.